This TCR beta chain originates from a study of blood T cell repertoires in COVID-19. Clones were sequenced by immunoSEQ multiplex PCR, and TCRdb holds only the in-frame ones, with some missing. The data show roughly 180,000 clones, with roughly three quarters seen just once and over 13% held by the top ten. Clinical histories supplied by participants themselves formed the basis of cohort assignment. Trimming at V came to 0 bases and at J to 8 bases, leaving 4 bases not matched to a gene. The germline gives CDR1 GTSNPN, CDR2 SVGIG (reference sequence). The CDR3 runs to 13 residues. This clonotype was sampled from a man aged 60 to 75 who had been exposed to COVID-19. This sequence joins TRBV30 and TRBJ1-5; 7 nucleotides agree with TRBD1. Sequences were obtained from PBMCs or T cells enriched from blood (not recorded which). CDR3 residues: CAWSVQGKEPQHF. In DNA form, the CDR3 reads TGTGCCTGGAGTGTACAGGGGAAGGAGCCCCAGCATTTT.